The clone carrying this T cell receptor (beta chain) occurred many times. No antigen is known for it. RNA transcripts yielded amplified TCR beta CDR3 regions. Researchers ran a first-round RT-PCR on the TCR CDR3 using the HTBI primer set. TCRdb independently ran MiXCR on the multiplex PCR reads; one entry per CDR3 protein. The sample holds some 250,000 distinct CDR3 sequences, nearly 15% seen once. The entry originates in a study of T cells in Graves' hyperthyroidism and ophthalmopathy. Study outcomes and limitations: Most clonotypes that expanded in the thyroid above 0.001 also showed up in blood. Ophthalmopathy onset followed model prediction by a median roughly 6 months.

Germline CDR1 and CDR2: ENHRY and SYGVKD. Germline trimming cut 4 bases from V and 8 bases from J; bases unmatched to any gene: 1. The CDR3 loop spans 13 amino acids. An approximately 10 ml volume of fresh peripheral blood provided the PBMCs. This clonotype originated in a woman between 50 and 59 years old with Graves' hyperthyroidism that later progressed to Graves' ophthalmopathy. This chain connects TRBV10-3 to TRBJ1-6; TRBD1 matches 8 bases. The sample comprised blood. The CDR3 sequence is CAISAQGDSPLHF. In DNA, the CDR3 is TGTGCCATCAGTGCACAGGGGGATTCACCCCTCCACTTT.